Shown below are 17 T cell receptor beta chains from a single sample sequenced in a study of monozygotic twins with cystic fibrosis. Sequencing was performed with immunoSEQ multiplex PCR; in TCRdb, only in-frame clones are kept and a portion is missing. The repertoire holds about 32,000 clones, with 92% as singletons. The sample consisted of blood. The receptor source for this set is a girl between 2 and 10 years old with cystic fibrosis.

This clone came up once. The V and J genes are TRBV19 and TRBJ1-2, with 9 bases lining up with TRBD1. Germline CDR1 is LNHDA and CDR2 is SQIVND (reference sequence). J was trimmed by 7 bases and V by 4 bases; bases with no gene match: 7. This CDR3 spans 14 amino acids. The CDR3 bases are TGTGCCAGTAGTACCCGGGACAGGGTGCTTGGCTACACCTTC. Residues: CASSTRDRVLGYTF.

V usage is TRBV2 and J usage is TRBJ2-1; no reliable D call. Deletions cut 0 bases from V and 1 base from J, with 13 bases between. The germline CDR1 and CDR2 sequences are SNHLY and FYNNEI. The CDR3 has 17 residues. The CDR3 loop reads CASSEALNDWSYNEQFF. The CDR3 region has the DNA TGTGCCAGCAGTGAAGCGTTGAACGATTGGTCCTACAATGAGCAGTTCTTC.

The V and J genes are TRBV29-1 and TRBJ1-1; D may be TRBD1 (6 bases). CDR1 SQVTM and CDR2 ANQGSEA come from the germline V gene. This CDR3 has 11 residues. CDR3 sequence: CRAGVGTEAFF. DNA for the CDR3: TGCCGGGCAGGGGTAGGCACTGAAGCTTTCTTT. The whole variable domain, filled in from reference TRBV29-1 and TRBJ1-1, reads SAVISQKPSRDICQRGTSLTIQCQVDSQVTMMFWYRQQPGQSLTLIATANQGSEATYESGFVIDKFPISRPNLTFSTLTVSNMSPEDSSIYLCRAGVGTEAFFGQGTRLTVV.

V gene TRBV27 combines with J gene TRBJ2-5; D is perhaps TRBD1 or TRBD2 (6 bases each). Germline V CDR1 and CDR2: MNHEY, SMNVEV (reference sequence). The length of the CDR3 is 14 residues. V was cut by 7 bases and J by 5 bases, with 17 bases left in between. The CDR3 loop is CASKMLDSGETQYF. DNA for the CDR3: TGTGCCAGCAAGATGTTGGACAGCGGGGAGACCCAGTACTTC.

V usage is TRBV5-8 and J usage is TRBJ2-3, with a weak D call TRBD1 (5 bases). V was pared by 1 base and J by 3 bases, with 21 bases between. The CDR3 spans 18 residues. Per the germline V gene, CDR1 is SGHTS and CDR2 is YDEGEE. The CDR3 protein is CASSLSPAAGSATDTQYF. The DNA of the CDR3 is TGTGCCAGCAGCTTGTCCCCCGCGGCAGGGTCAGCAACAGATACGCAGTATTTT.

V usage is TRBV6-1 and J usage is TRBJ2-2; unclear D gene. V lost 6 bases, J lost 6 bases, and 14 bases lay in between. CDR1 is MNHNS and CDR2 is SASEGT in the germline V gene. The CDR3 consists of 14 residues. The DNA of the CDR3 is TGTGCCAGCAGGCGAGCCACGCAGTCCGGGGAGCTGTTTTTT. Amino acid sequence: CASRRATQSGELFF.

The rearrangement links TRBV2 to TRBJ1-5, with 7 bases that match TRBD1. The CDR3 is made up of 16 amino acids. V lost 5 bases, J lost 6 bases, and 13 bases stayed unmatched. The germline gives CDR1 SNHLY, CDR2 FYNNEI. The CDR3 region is CASSQLTGDRAQPQHF. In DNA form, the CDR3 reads TGTGCCAGCAGTCAACTTACAGGGGATCGGGCTCAGCCCCAGCATTTT.

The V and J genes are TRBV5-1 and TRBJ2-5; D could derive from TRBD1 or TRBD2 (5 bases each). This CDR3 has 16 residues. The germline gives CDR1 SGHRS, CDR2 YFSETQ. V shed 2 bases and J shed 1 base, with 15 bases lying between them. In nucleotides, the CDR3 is TGCGCCAGCAGCTTACGACCGACGGGGACCCAAGAGACCCAGTACTTC. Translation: CASSLRPTGTQETQYF.

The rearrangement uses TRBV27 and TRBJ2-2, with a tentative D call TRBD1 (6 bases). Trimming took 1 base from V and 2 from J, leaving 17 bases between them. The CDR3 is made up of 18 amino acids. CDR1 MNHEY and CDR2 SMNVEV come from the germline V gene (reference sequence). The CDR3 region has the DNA TGTGCCAGCAGTTTATTTCAACCGGGACAAATCAACACCGGGGAGCTGTTTTTT. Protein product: CASSLFQPGQINTGELFF.

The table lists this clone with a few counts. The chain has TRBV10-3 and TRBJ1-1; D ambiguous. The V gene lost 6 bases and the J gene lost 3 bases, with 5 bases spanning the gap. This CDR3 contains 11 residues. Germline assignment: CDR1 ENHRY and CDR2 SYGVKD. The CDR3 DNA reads TGTGCCATCAGCCGGGACACTGAAGCTTTCTTT. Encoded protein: CAISRDTEAFF.

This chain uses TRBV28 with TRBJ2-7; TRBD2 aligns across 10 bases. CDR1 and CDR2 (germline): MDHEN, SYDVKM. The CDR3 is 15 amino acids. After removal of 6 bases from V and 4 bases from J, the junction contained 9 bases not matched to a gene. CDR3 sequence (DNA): TGTGCCAGCAGGAAAGGGACTAGCGTGATGTACGAGCAGTACTTC. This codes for CASRKGTSVMYEQYF.

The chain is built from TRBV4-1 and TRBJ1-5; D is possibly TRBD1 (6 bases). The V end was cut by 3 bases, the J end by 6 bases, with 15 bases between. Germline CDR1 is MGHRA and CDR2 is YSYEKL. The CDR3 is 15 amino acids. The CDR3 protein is CASSQYREQGQPQHF. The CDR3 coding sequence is TGCGCCAGCAGCCAGTATCGGGAACAGGGTCAGCCCCAGCATTTT.

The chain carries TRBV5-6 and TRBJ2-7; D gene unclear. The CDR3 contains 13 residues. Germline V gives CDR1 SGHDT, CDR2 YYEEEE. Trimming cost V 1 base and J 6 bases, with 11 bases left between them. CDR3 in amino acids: CASSLRVIGEQYF. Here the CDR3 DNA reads TGTGCCAGCAGCTTGAGGGTAATCGGCGAGCAGTACTTC. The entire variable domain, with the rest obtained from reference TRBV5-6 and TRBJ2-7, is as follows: DAGVTQSPTHLIKTRGQQVTLRCSPKSGHDTVSWYQQALGQGPQFIFQYYEEEERQRGNFPDRFSGHQFPNYSSELNVNALLLGDSALYLCASSLRVIGEQYFGPGTRLTVT.

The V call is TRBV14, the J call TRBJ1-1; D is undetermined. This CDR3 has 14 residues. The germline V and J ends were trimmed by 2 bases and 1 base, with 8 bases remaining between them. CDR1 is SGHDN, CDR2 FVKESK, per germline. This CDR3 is CASSQLDSNTEAFF. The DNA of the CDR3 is TGTGCCAGCAGCCAACTGGACTCGAACACTGAAGCTTTCTTT.

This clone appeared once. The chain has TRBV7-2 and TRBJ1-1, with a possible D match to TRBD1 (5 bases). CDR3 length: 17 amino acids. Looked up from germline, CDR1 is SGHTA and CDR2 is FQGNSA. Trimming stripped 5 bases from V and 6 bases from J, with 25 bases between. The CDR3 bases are TGTGCCAGCAGCCCGGGAGGATCAGGGCCATCCGGGTCTGAAGCTTTCTTT. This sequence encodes CASSPGGSGPSGSEAFF.

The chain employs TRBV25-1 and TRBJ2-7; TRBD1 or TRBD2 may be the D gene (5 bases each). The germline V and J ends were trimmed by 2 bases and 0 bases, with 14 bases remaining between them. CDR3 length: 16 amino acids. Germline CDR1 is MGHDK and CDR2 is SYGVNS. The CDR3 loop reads CASSEKDPGSSYEQYF. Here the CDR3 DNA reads TGTGCCAGCAGTGAAAAGGACCCAGGGAGCTCCTACGAGCAGTACTTC.

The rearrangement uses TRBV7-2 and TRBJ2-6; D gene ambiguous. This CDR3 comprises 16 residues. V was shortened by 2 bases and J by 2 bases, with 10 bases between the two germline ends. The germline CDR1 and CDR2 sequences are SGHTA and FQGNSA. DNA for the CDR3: TGTGCCAGCAGCTTACCGCCCACTGCTGGGGCCAACGTCCTGACTTTC. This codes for CASSLPPTAGANVLTF.